The present entry profiles one T cell receptor (beta chain) with its context. These data belong to a study of blood T cell repertoires in COVID-19. Study-level information: Material from acute and convalescent COVID-19 was sourced from the United States, Italy and Spain.

The authors' processing: Researchers report that nucleated cell counts were estimated from reference gene primer amplification. Profiled with immunoSEQ multiplex PCR; TCRdb holds only in-frame clones, not every one. V, J and clone size were drawn from that table, and D and trimming were deduced from the DNA. Altogether approximately 240,000 clones are present, approximately 86% being singletons, with the ten largest covering about 6%. The participants were between about 18 and 95 years old and came from under 25 US areas. Germline V gives CDR1 LNHDA, CDR2 SQIVND (reference sequence). Trimming stripped 5 bases from V and 0 bases from J, with 14 bases between. The CDR3 consists of 16 residues.

The TCR comes from a woman aged 25-40 years with acute COVID-19. The chain combines TRBV19 with TRBJ1-3, with a weak D call TRBD1 (5 bases). Material for sequencing was PBMCs or T cells enriched from blood (not recorded which). In DNA, the CDR3 is TGTGCCAGTAGTTCTTTACCGGGGGGCTCTGGAAACACCATATATTTT. This codes for CASSSLPGGSGNTIYF. The whole variable domain, remainder taken from reference TRBV19 and TRBJ1-3, is DGGITQSPKYLFRKEGQNVTLSCEQNLNHDAMYWYRQDPGQGLRLIYYSQIVNDFQKGDIAEGYSVSREKKESFPLTVTSAQKNPTAFYLCASSSLPGGSGNTIYFGEGSWLTVV.